These 30 T cell receptor beta chains were sequenced from one sample in a study of cytomegalovirus exposure and HLA in healthy donors. The PCR used 60 Vbeta and 13 Jbeta primers. Clones were read by immunoSEQ multiplex PCR, and TCRdb kept only the in-frame ones, dropping some. The data contain about 110,000 clones, more than 65% of them singletons. The sample consisted of PBMCs. These receptors were obtained from a woman between 45 and 65 years old in good health and CMV-seropositive.

This chain links TRBV29-1 with TRBJ1-2; D ambiguous. This CDR3 comprises 11 residues. The ends were cut back, 3 bases at V and 6 bases at J, with 8 bases in the middle. Germline CDR1 and CDR2: SQVTM and ANQGSEA. Here the CDR3 reads CSVDKLDGYTF. The CDR3 region has the DNA TGCAGCGTTGACAAACTAGATGGCTACACCTTC.

V usage is TRBV30 and J usage is TRBJ2-1; TRBD2 agrees at 7 bases. The CDR3 is made up of 17 amino acids. Germline CDR1 and CDR2: GTSNPN and SVGIG (reference sequence). After removal of 3 bases from V and 4 bases from J, the junction contained 15 bases not matched to a gene. The CDR3 nucleotides are TGTGCCTGGAGCCGGATGAGCGGGGACCTGGGGTACAATGAGCAGTTCTTC. It is translated as CAWSRMSGDLGYNEQFF.

The sample holds one count of this clone. The CDR3 bases are TGTGCCAGCGCTCTAAATCAGGGGACAGGGGTAGAGACCCAGTACTTC. It yields the protein CASALNQGTGVETQYF. The chain links TRBV7-2 to TRBJ2-5, with 10 bases lining up with TRBD1. V gave up 8 bases and J gave up 4 bases; unmatched junction bases: 13. The CDR3 runs to 16 residues. Germline V CDR1 and CDR2: SGHTA, FQGNSA.

The chain joins TRBV9 to TRBJ1-1; the D gene is possibly TRBD1 (5 bases). Germline V gene lookup returns CDR1 SGDLS and CDR2 YYNGEE. V dropped 0 bases and J dropped 10 bases, with 13 bases sitting between them. The CDR3 consists of 13 residues. Here the CDR3 reads CASSVDGQRGAFF. The CDR3, as DNA: TGTGCCAGCAGCGTAGACGGTCAAAGGGGAGCTTTCTTT. Variable domain in full (rest from reference TRBV9 and TRBJ1-1): DSGVTQTPKHLITATGQRVTLRCSPRSGDLSVYWYQQSLDQGLQFLIQYYNGEERAKGNILERFSAQQFPDLHSELNLSSLELGDSALYFCASSVDGQRGAFFGQGTRLTVV.

The chain links TRBV7-2 to TRBJ2-1, with 7 bases aligning to TRBD2. Germline values: CDR1 SGHTA, CDR2 FQGNSA. V gave up 0 bases and J gave up 2 bases; unmatched junction bases: 1. This CDR3 is built from 15 residues. This CDR3 is CASSLAAGPYNEQFF. The CDR3 DNA reads as TGTGCCAGCAGCTTAGCAGCGGGACCCTACAATGAGCAGTTCTTC.

Regarding this clone: The sample carries other DNA sequences with the same CDR3. The V gene is TRBV7-2, the J gene TRBJ1-1; TRBD1 matches at 10 bases. V was clipped by 1 base and J by 1 base; unmatched bases: 0. The germline gives CDR1 SGHTA, CDR2 FQGNSA. This CDR3 spans 15 amino acids. The CDR3 is CASSLGTGGNTEAFF. For the CDR3, the DNA is TGTGCCAGCAGCTTAGGGACAGGGGGGAACACTGAAGCTTTCTTT. Based on the CDR3 plus reference TRBV7-2 and TRBJ1-1, the full variable domain is GAGVSQSPSNKVTEKGKDVELRCDPISGHTALYWYRQSLGQGLEFLIYFQGNSAPDKSGLPSDRFSAERTGGSVSTLTIQRTQQEDSAVYLCASSLGTGGNTEAFFGQGTRLTVV.

This chain joins TRBV4-2 and TRBJ2-7; TRBD2 agrees at 7 bases. With 3 bases clipped from V and 2 bases from J, the junction kept 7 bases outside the gene matches. This CDR3 comprises 15 residues. CDR1 is LGHNA, CDR2 YNFKEQ, per germline. CDR3 in amino acids: CASSHVMGGTYEQYF. In DNA form, the CDR3 reads TGTGCCAGCAGCCACGTTATGGGGGGGACCTACGAGCAGTACTTC.

The V and J genes are TRBV15 and TRBJ1-2; D ambiguous. The CDR3 is 13 amino acids. The V end was cut by 0 bases, the J end by 6 bases, with 8 bases between. In germline, CDR1 is LNHNV, CDR2 YYDKDF (reference sequence). CDR3 nucleotide sequence: TGTGCCACCAGCAGAGAGGGAGGCAATGGCTACACCTTC. It yields the protein CATSREGGNGYTF.

The chain couples TRBV18 to TRBJ2-7, with D possibly being TRBD1 (5 bases). The length of the CDR3 is 13 residues. V shed 3 bases and J shed 6 bases, with 12 bases lying between them. Germline lookup yields CDR1 KGHSH and CDR2 LQKENI. As DNA, the CDR3 is TGTGCCAGCTCACCCGACAGCCAAGGCGAGCAGTACTTC. Protein sequence: CASSPDSQGEQYF. The whole variable domain, filled in from reference TRBV18 and TRBJ2-7, reads NAGVMQNPRHLVRRRGQEARLRCSPMKGHSHVYWYRQLPEEGLKFMVYLQKENIIDESGMPKERFSAEFPKEGPSILRIQQVVRGDSAAYFCASSPDSQGEQYFGPGTRLTVT.

CDR3 nucleotides: TGTGCCAGCACCGAAAGGAGGGGGAGGGGGGTCTATGGCTACACCTTC. Protein sequence: CASTERRGRGVYGYTF. The rearrangement links TRBV14 to TRBJ1-2; possibly TRBD1 for D (6 bases). CDR1 is SGHDN, CDR2 FVKESK, per germline. The CDR3 is 16 amino acids. The V and J ends lost 7 bases and 4 bases respectively, with 22 bases between them.

The chain uses TRBV7-2 and TRBJ1-2, with TRBD1 identical over 8 bases. CDR1 and CDR2 from the germline V gene are SGHTA and FQGNSA. Trimming took 1 base from V and 5 from J; bases not matched to a gene: 6. The CDR3 has 15 residues. This chain's CDR3 is CASSLGTGGSYGYTF. The CDR3 region has the DNA TGTGCCAGCAGCTTAGGTACAGGGGGGTCGTATGGCTACACCTTC.

The V and J genes are TRBV5-1 and TRBJ2-3; D perhaps matches TRBD2 (5 bases). V was cut by 4 bases and J by 1 base, with 13 bases left in between. This CDR3 comprises 15 residues. The germline V gene has CDR1 SGHRS and CDR2 YFSETQ. Written as DNA, the CDR3 is TGCGCCAGCAGCGCCGGGATACATGGCACAGATACGCAGTATTTT. Translated, it gives CASSAGIHGTDTQYF.

This sequence joins TRBV10-2 and TRBJ2-7; possible D gene TRBD1, 5 bases. V lost 2 bases to trimming and J lost 9 bases, with 11 bases between them. CDR1 is WSHSY and CDR2 is SAAADI in the germline V gene. The CDR3 is 12 amino acids. This CDR3 is CASSEVLQGQYF. CDR3 coding DNA: TGCGCCAGCAGTGAGGTCCTTCAGGGGCAGTACTTC.

The chain has TRBV5-1 and TRBJ2-2; the match to TRBD2 covers 13 bases. Germline CDR1 is SGHRS and CDR2 is YFSETQ. The CDR3 spans 16 residues. V gave up 4 bases and J gave up 5 bases; unmatched junction bases: 5. The CDR3 nucleotides are TGCGCCAGCAGCACCCTACTAGCGGGGGGGACCGGGGAGCTGTTTTTT. As protein: CASSTLLAGGTGELFF.

There are a few counts of this clone. The V gene is TRBV6-1, the J gene TRBJ1-2, with 8 bases identical to TRBD1. The trim removed 2 bases at V and 4 bases at J, leaving 9 bases unmatched. CDR3 length: 16 amino acids. Germline assignment: CDR1 MNHNS and CDR2 SASEGT. The CDR3, as DNA: TGTGCCAGCAGTGAATTAGGGACAGGTGGTCTCTATGGCTACACCTTC. This codes for CASSELGTGGLYGYTF.

This clone was seen once. The chain combines TRBV7-6 with TRBJ2-1; D is perhaps TRBD1 (5 bases). The CDR3 sequence is 15 residues long. With 5 bases removed from V and 6 bases from J, the gap between germline ends came to 17 bases. Looked up from germline, CDR1 is SGHVS and CDR2 is FNYEAQ. The CDR3 protein is CASSRARELGNEQFF. The CDR3 DNA sequence: TGTGCCAGCAGCCGAGCCAGGGAACTGGGCAATGAGCAGTTCTTC.

The V call is TRBV6-1, the J call TRBJ1-5; 7 nucleotides line up with TRBD1. The CDR3 consists of 12 residues. CDR1 MNHNS and CDR2 SASEGT come from the germline V gene. V lost 7 bases to trimming and J lost 6 bases; unmatched junction nucleotides: 3. The CDR3 DNA follows: TGTGCCAGCAACAGGGGTGGTCAGCCCCAGCATTTT. Its translation: CASNRGGQPQHF.

The J gene is TRBJ1-1, the V gene TRBV5-6, with 7 bases aligning to TRBD1. With 5 bases clipped from V and 8 bases from J, the junction kept 12 bases outside the gene matches. The CDR3 length is 14 residues. Germline V CDR1 and CDR2: SGHDT, YYEEEE. The CDR3 sequence is CASRVGQSLIEAFF. Written as DNA, the CDR3 is TGTGCCAGCAGAGTGGGACAGAGCTTAATCGAAGCTTTCTTT.

V is TRBV5-1 and J is TRBJ2-1; TRBD2 matches 10 bases. Per germline, CDR1 SGHRS and CDR2 YFSETQ. J was trimmed by 7 bases and V by 0 bases; bases with no gene match: 7. The CDR3 sequence is 16 residues long. Here the CDR3 DNA reads TGCGCCAGCAGCTTGGAGGGACTAGCGATTTCTAATGAGCAGTTCTTC. Residues: CASSLEGLAISNEQFF.

A few counts support this clone. This sequence joins TRBV6-6 and TRBJ1-1; 9 bases map to TRBD1. The length of the CDR3 is 14 residues. Trimming took 7 bases from V and 4 from J; bases not matched to a gene: 7. Germline lookup yields CDR1 MNHNY and CDR2 SVGAGI (reference sequence). The chain's CDR3 is CASILTGGSTEAFF. CDR3 coding DNA: TGTGCCAGCATCCTGACAGGGGGAAGCACTGAAGCTTTCTTT.

The sample holds a few counts of this clone. This chain uses TRBV7-8 with TRBJ2-7; 7 bases are shared with TRBD1. CDR1 SGHVS and CDR2 FQNEAQ come from the germline V gene. CDR3 length: 16 amino acids. V shed 7 bases and J 0 bases; nucleotides not matched to a gene: 12. The CDR3 coding sequence is TGTGCCAGCACCACGAGGGGACAGAGTTCCTCCTACGAGCAGTACTTC. This translates into CASTTRGQSSSYEQYF.

This clone was seen a handful of times. The CDR3 region is CASSTGSSNTIYF. The CDR3 DNA reads TGTGCCAGCAGCACCGGGTCGTCCAACACCATATATTTT. The gene calls are TRBV5-4 and TRBJ1-3; D remains ambiguous. Germline lookup yields CDR1 SGHNT and CDR2 YYREEE (reference sequence). The V and J ends lost 4 bases and 7 bases respectively, with 12 bases between them. The CDR3 length is 13 residues.

The V gene is TRBV6-6, the J gene TRBJ1-1; TRBD1 aligns across 8 bases. Germline-derived CDR1 and CDR2 are MNHNY and SVGAGI (reference sequence). The CDR3 has 13 amino acids. The trim removed 8 bases at V and 11 bases at J, leaving 13 bases unmatched. DNA for the CDR3: TGTGCCAGCTACGCTCCGGGACAGGAGCGCGCTTTCTTT. Translating it yields CASYAPGQERAFF.

V usage is TRBV5-1 and J usage is TRBJ1-2; 8 bases are a match to TRBD1. V was pared by 4 bases and J by 5 bases, with 7 bases of the junction left unmatched. CDR1 is SGHRS, CDR2 YFSETQ, per germline. This CDR3 has 14 residues. CDR3 in amino acids: CASSPRTGLYGYTF. CDR3 DNA sequence: TGCGCCAGCAGCCCCCGGACAGGGTTATATGGCTACACCTTC.

The sample holds a few counts of this clone. The chain recombines TRBV6-6 with TRBJ1-3; TRBD1 aligns across 7 bases. The CDR3 is 15 amino acids. The J segment lost 1 base and the V segment lost 5 bases, leaving 5 bases of the junction unmatched. Germline V gene data show CDR1 as MNHNY and CDR2 as SVGAGI (reference sequence). In DNA form, the CDR3 reads TGTGCCAGCAGTCGGGACAGTTCTTCTGGAAACACCATATATTTT. It codes for CASSRDSSSGNTIYF.

This clone was observed a few times. The chain carries TRBV6-6 and TRBJ2-1; D ambiguous. The germline V gene has CDR1 MNHNY and CDR2 SVGAGI (reference sequence). V lost 5 bases and J lost 9, with 8 bases in between. The CDR3 is 11 amino acids. CDR3 region: CASSVRVEQFF. The CDR3 coding sequence is TGTGCCAGCAGTGTCCGAGTTGAGCAGTTCTTC.

The chain joins TRBV6-5 to TRBJ1-6; perhaps TRBD1 as D (5 bases). This CDR3 has 15 amino acids. Germline values: CDR1 MNHEY, CDR2 SVGAGI. Trimming took 6 bases from V and 11 from J, leaving 20 bases between them. The CDR3 nucleotides are TGTGCCAGCAGGGACCCGGGAGGGGAAAACGCACCCCTCCACTTT. Translated, it gives CASRDPGGENAPLHF.

The V call is TRBV11-2, the J call TRBJ2-1, with 7 nucleotides matching TRBD1. V lost 6 bases to trimming and J lost 7 bases; unmatched junction nucleotides: 21. Germline V gene sequence: CDR1 SGHAT, CDR2 FQNNGV. The CDR3 covers 18 residues. In nucleotides, the CDR3 is TGTGCCAGCAGTCGTATAGTCCCCGGGACAGTGAGGAGGAATGAGCAGTTCTTC. Translating it yields CASSRIVPGTVRRNEQFF.

The table lists this clone with a few counts. J is TRBJ1-2 and V is TRBV28; D is perhaps TRBD1 (6 bases). The germline CDR1 and CDR2 sequences are MDHEN and SYDVKM. The CDR3 spans 12 residues. Trimming left V 7 bases short and J 2 bases short, with 8 bases between. CDR3 DNA sequence: TGTGCCAGCACCGGGACAAACTATGGCTACACCTTC. This sequence encodes CASTGTNYGYTF.

The chain links TRBV9 to TRBJ1-4, with TRBD1 identical over 8 bases. Losses at the gene ends were 5 bases for V and 4 bases for J; bases not matched to a gene: 7. This CDR3 has 15 amino acids. The germline V gene has CDR1 SGDLS and CDR2 YYNGEE. CDR3 in amino acids: CASSSRTGSNEKLFF. CDR3 nucleotides: TGTGCCAGCAGTTCCAGGACAGGGAGTAATGAAAAACTGTTTTTT. Filled out from reference TRBV9 and TRBJ1-4, the complete variable domain reads DSGVTQTPKHLITATGQRVTLRCSPRSGDLSVYWYQQSLDQGLQFLIQYYNGEERAKGNILERFSAQQFPDLHSELNLSSLELGDSALYFCASSSRTGSNEKLFFGSGTQLSVL.